These 10 T cell receptor beta chains came from one sample sequenced in a study of CD8+CD57+ T cells in acquired aplastic anemia. Only patients with CD8+CD57+ cell expansion on flow cytometry were chosen for sequencing. Genomic DNA provided the template from which TCR beta VDJ and CDR3 profiles were obtained. TCRdb fed the reads into MiXCR, producing one record per CDR3 protein. This sample has 400,000 to 600,000 distinct CDR3 sequences, with approximately 32% found just once. The sequenced sample was sorted CD4+, CD8+, or CD8+CD57+ T cells (not recorded which) from PBMCs. The source is a human donor with aplastic anemia.

This clonotype has just a few counts. The CDR3 spells CASSIDIGVGSPLHF. CDR3 DNA: TGTGCCAGTAGTATAGATATCGGGGTCGGTTCACCCCTCCACTTT. This chain uses TRBV19 with TRBJ1-6; D call uncertain. V lost 0 bases and J lost 9, with 12 bases in between. The CDR3 totals 15 residues. Germline lookup yields CDR1 LNHDA and CDR2 SQIVND (reference sequence).

This clonotype was observed many times. The V and J genes are TRBV7-2 and TRBJ1-1; no clear D. This CDR3 has 14 residues. With 6 bases removed from V and 3 bases from J, the gap between germline ends came to 14 bases. Per germline, CDR1 SGHTA and CDR2 FQGNSA. The CDR3 is CASSINDLDTEAFF. The CDR3 DNA is TGTGCCAGCAGTATCAACGACCTTGACACTGAAGCTTTCTTT.

This clonotype was found once. This chain joins TRBV7-8 and TRBJ1-1; the D gene is possibly TRBD1 (6 bases). The ends were cut back, 0 bases at V and 1 base at J, with 9 bases in the middle. In germline, CDR1 is SGHVS, CDR2 FQNEAQ. This CDR3 has 15 amino acids. DNA of the CDR3: TGTGCCAGCAGCTTAGCGATACAGGGGAACACTGAAGCTTTCTTT. This encodes CASSLAIQGNTEAFF.

This clonotype was counted many times. CDR3 amino acids: CASSVGTGFYEQYF. Written as DNA, the CDR3 is TGTGCCAGCAGCGTAGGGACAGGGTTCTACGAGCAGTACTTC. This chain joins TRBV9 and TRBJ2-7, with TRBD1 identical over 8 bases. After removal of 0 bases from V and 3 bases from J, the junction contained 2 bases not matched to a gene. This CDR3 spans 14 amino acids. The V gene's germline CDR1 is SGDLS and CDR2 YYNGEE.

This clonotype was picked up many times. The chain employs TRBV20-1 and TRBJ2-7; 14 bases are shared with TRBD2. Germline V gives CDR1 DFQATT, CDR2 SNEGSKA (reference sequence). This CDR3 is built from 14 residues. As DNA, the CDR3 is TGCAGCGCTGGACTAGCGGGGGGCCATTACGAGCAGTACTTC. Residues: CSAGLAGGHYEQYF.

Remarks on this clonotype: A much larger clone is a single base away; this may be a read error. The CDR3 sequence: CASTSTDAQYF. CDR3 DNA sequence: TGTGCCAGTACCAGCACAGATGCGCAGTATTTT. The chain joins TRBV2 to TRBJ2-3, with no clear D. The CDR3 totals 11 residues. CDR1 is SNHLY and CDR2 is FYNNEI in the germline V gene.

This clonotype showed up just a few times. The genes are TRBV7-6 and TRBJ1-4; D possibly corresponds to TRBD1 (5 bases). Trimming cost V 5 bases and J 8 bases, with 15 bases left between them. Germline V CDR1 and CDR2: SGHVS, FNYEAQ. The CDR3 is 14 amino acids. CDR3 sequence reads: CASSPGGVGEKLFF. DNA for the CDR3: TGTGCCAGCAGCCCCGGAGGGGTTGGGGAAAAACTGTTTTTT.

V gene TRBV2 combines with J gene TRBJ2-5; D is unclear. CDR3 length equals 12 residues. V was trimmed by 5 bases and J by 5 bases, leaving 9 bases between them. Per germline, CDR1 SNHLY and CDR2 FYNNEI. This CDR3 is CASSNGVETQYF. CDR3 DNA: TGTGCCAGCAGTAACGGTGTGGAGACCCAGTACTTC.

A word on this clonotype: With a much larger clone just one base away, this may be a read error. The rearrangement joins TRBV7-9 to TRBJ1-5; TRBD1 agrees at 7 bases. The CDR3 spans 14 residues. CDR1 is SEHNR, CDR2 FQNEAQ, per germline (reference sequence). CDR3 sequence (DNA): TGTGCCAGTGGGACAGAATATAGCGATCAGCCCCAGCATTTT. It codes for CASGTEYSDQPQHF.

The chain combines TRBV20-1 with TRBJ2-1; a weak D match, TRBD1 (6 bases). The germline V gene has CDR1 DFQATT and CDR2 SNEGSKA (reference sequence). The CDR3 is 15 residues long. V dropped 6 bases and J dropped 6 bases, with 21 bases sitting between them. For the CDR3, the DNA is TGCAGTGCAACCAACGGGGCAGGGGCAGTCAATGAGCAGTTCTTC. This codes for CSATNGAGAVNEQFF.